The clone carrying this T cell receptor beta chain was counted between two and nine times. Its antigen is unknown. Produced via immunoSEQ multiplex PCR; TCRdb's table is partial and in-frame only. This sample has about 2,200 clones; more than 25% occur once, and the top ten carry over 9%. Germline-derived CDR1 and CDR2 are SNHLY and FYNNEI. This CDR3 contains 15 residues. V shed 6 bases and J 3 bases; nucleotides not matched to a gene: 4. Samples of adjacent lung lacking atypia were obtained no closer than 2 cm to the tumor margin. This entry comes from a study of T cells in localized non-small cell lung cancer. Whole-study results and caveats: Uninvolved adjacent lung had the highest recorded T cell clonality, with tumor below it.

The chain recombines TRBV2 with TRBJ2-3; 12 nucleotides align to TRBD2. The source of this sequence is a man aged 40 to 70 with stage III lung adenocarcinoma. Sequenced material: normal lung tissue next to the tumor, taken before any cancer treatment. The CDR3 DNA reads TGTGCCAGCAGCGGGACTAGCGGGTATACAGATACGCAGTATTTT. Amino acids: CASSGTSGYTDTQYF.